Shown below are 24 T cell receptor beta chains from a single sample sequenced in a study of CD8 T cells in ankylosing spondylitis. A single record per CDR3 protein comes from TCRdb applying MiXCR to the 5' RACE reads. The table has around 300,000 distinct CDR3 sequences, about 15% seen once; the top ten hold about 1.1%. Specimen: blood, either unsorted or a sorted T cell fraction (not recorded which). The receptors stem from a male donor with ankylosing spondylitis or in good health (not recorded which).

In this sample, this clonotype turned up a few times. The chain combines TRBV29-1 with TRBJ2-3; 10 bases fit TRBD2. The CDR3 has 12 residues. CDR1 SQVTM and CDR2 ANQGSEA come from the germline V gene. CDR3 sequence reads: CSSGRSTDTQYF. CDR3 nucleotide sequence: TGCAGTAGCGGGAGGAGCACAGATACGCAGTATTTT.

The CDR3 DNA reads TGTGCCAGCAGTTTTTCGACAGGGATAGAAGAGACCCAGTACTTC. Protein: CASSFSTGIEETQYF. V is TRBV2 and J is TRBJ2-5; 7 bases map to TRBD1. The V gene end was trimmed by 5 bases and the J gene end by 3 bases; junction bases not matched to a gene: 9. The V gene's germline CDR1 is SNHLY and CDR2 FYNNEI. This CDR3 is 15 amino acids long.

V and J are TRBV7-9 and TRBJ1-2; 8 bases are a match to TRBD1. V dropped 5 bases and J dropped 7; count of bases not matched to a gene: 6. This CDR3 region has 13 residues. Germline CDR1 is SEHNR and CDR2 is FQNEAQ (reference sequence). Here the CDR3 reads CASSPYDRGGYTF. In nucleotides, the CDR3 is TGTGCCAGCAGCCCCTACGACAGGGGTGGCTACACCTTC.

This clonotype was counted ten times or more. The chain couples TRBV7-9 to TRBJ1-5, with D unclear. Trimming removed 1 base from V and 0 bases from J, with 7 bases in between. The V gene's germline CDR1 is SEHNR and CDR2 FQNEAQ (reference sequence). This CDR3 has 15 amino acids. The CDR3 nucleotides are TGTGCCAGCAGCTTAGTGGGGAATAGCAATCAGCCCCAGCATTTT. It specifies CASSLVGNSNQPQHF.

The V call is TRBV3-1, the J call TRBJ2-7, with 10 bases that match TRBD1. Per germline, CDR1 LGHDT and CDR2 YNNKEL (reference sequence). The trim removed 3 bases at V and 3 bases at J, leaving 8 bases unmatched. The CDR3 extends over 16 amino acids. CDR3 amino acids: CASSHRGTGALYEQYF. CDR3 sequence (DNA): TGTGCCAGCAGCCATCGCGGGACAGGGGCCCTCTACGAGCAGTACTTC.

This clonotype was seen at least ten times. The V call is TRBV6-5, the J call TRBJ2-3; no clear D. The CDR3 consists of 13 residues. Trimming took off 0 bases at V and 0 bases at J, with 1 base between the two ends. Per the germline V gene, CDR1 is MNHEY and CDR2 is SVGAGI. As DNA, the CDR3 is TGTGCCAGCAGTTACTCTAGCACAGATACGCAGTATTTT. Translation: CASSYSSTDTQYF.

This clonotype came up a few times. This chain uses TRBV5-1 with TRBJ1-1; D is unresolved. The CDR3 consists of 14 residues. Germline CDR1 SGHRS, CDR2 YFSETQ. V was shortened by 0 bases and J by 1 base, with 7 bases between the two germline ends. Written as DNA, the CDR3 is TGCGCCAGCAGCTTGGATCAGTCGAACACTGAAGCTTTCTTT. As protein: CASSLDQSNTEAFF.

V gene TRBV20-1 combines with J gene TRBJ2-1; TRBD1 aligns across 8 bases. CDR1 and CDR2 (germline): DFQATT, SNEGSKA (reference sequence). J was trimmed by 9 bases and V by 4 bases; bases with no gene match: 5. The length of the CDR3 is 12 residues. This CDR3 reads CSATQGAGEQFF. CDR3 sequence (DNA): TGCAGTGCTACCCAGGGGGCTGGTGAGCAGTTCTTC.

The chain recombines TRBV10-3 with TRBJ2-1; 8 nucleotides line up with TRBD2. The CDR3 has 12 residues. Per germline, CDR1 ENHRY and CDR2 SYGVKD. Losses at the gene ends were 8 bases for V and 9 bases for J; bases not matched to a gene: 6. The DNA of the CDR3 is TGTGCCATCGAGACGGGAGGGGGTGAGCAGTTCTTC. Amino acids: CAIETGGGEQFF.

This clonotype was recorded a few times. The chain couples TRBV7-9 to TRBJ1-2; no clear D. This CDR3 contains 10 residues. The V end lost 1 base, the J end lost 13 bases, and 7 bases lay between the germline ends. From germline, CDR1 is SEHNR and CDR2 FQNEAQ (reference sequence). CDR3 sequence reads: CASSLEDITF. CDR3 DNA sequence: TGTGCCAGCAGCTTAGAAGACATCACCTTC. The variable domain in full, completed from reference TRBV7-9 and TRBJ1-2, reads DTGVSQNPRHKITKRGQNVTFRCDPISEHNRLYWYRQTLGQGPEFLTYFQNEAQLEKSRLLSDRFSAERPKGSFSTLEIQRTEQGDSAMYLCASSLEDITFGSGTRLTVV.

This clonotype has more than one count but fewer than ten. This sequence joins TRBV7-2 and TRBJ2-3, with D possibly being TRBD1 (5 bases). Germline V gene sequence: CDR1 SGHTA, CDR2 FQGNSA. V lost 1 base and J 3 bases, leaving 11 bases between the germline ends. This CDR3 is 15 amino acids long. The CDR3 loop reads CASSLVAGPTDTQYF. CDR3 nucleotides: TGTGCCAGCAGCTTAGTAGCAGGGCCGACAGATACGCAGTATTTT.

This clonotype was recorded a few times. V and J are TRBV20-1 and TRBJ2-7; D is perhaps TRBD1 (5 bases). The CDR3 spans 11 residues. Per germline, CDR1 DFQATT and CDR2 SNEGSKA (reference sequence). Trimming stripped 5 bases from V and 9 bases from J, with 14 bases between. The CDR3 spells CSAEQVFGQYF. In DNA form, the CDR3 reads TGCAGTGCTGAACAGGTTTTCGGGCAGTACTTC.

The table lists this clonotype with a few counts. The V call is TRBV3-1, the J call TRBJ2-1; D gene ambiguous. There are 13 residues in the CDR3. Trimming stripped 1 base from V and 9 bases from J, with 10 bases between. Germline-derived CDR1 and CDR2 are LGHDT and YNNKEL (reference sequence). In DNA, the CDR3 is TGTGCCAGCAGCCAAGTCTTGGTTAGTGAGCAGTTCTTC. Translated, it gives CASSQVLVSEQFF.

Only a few counts were recorded for this clonotype. The genes are TRBV5-1 and TRBJ2-3, with D possibly matching TRBD2 (6 bases). V lost 2 bases and J lost 8, with 15 bases in between. The CDR3 is 14 amino acids. Germline V gene sequence: CDR1 SGHRS, CDR2 YFSETQ. The CDR3 DNA sequence: TGCGCCAGCAGCTTAACAGCGGGTGAGGGTACGCAGTATTTT. Protein product: CASSLTAGEGTQYF.

The chain joins TRBV10-3 to TRBJ2-1, with TRBD2 matching 9 bases. CDR3 length: 15 amino acids. Per germline, CDR1 ENHRY and CDR2 SYGVKD. Germline trimming cut 4 bases from V and 3 bases from J; bases unmatched to any gene: 4. This CDR3 reads CAISVWREGYNEQFF. CDR3 nucleotide sequence: TGTGCCATCAGTGTATGGCGGGAGGGCTACAATGAGCAGTTCTTC.

This clonotype appeared a few times. The chain carries TRBV7-2 and TRBJ2-2; D unresolved. Germline loops: CDR1 SGHTA, CDR2 FQGNSA. The V end lost 1 base, the J end lost 7 bases, and 4 bases lay between the germline ends. This CDR3 comprises 12 residues. CDR3: CASSLDVGELFF. In DNA, the CDR3 is TGTGCCAGCAGCTTAGACGTCGGGGAGCTGTTTTTT.

CDR3 nucleotides: TGCAGTGTCGGACAGGCCCGCGAGACCCAGTACTTC. This translates into CSVGQARETQYF. The chain links TRBV20-1 to TRBJ2-5, with 7 bases lining up with TRBD1. The CDR3 extends over 12 amino acids. CDR1 is DFQATT, CDR2 SNEGSKA, per germline (reference sequence). Trimming at V came to 7 bases and at J to 5 bases, leaving 7 bases not matched to a gene.

This clonotype was found many times. The chain's CDR3 is CASILSQAAYTGELFF. Here the CDR3 DNA reads TGTGCCAGCATTTTAAGCCAGGCAGCCTACACCGGGGAGCTGTTTTTT. The chain uses TRBV5-6 and TRBJ2-2; D is undetermined. The CDR3 spans 16 residues. CDR1 is SGHDT, CDR2 YYEEEE, per germline. With 6 bases removed from V and 3 bases from J, the gap between germline ends came to 18 bases.

The chain has TRBV20-1 and TRBJ2-7; TRBD1 aligns across 7 bases. Germline lookup yields CDR1 DFQATT and CDR2 SNEGSKA (reference sequence). After removal of 0 bases from V and 3 bases from J, the junction contained 5 bases not matched to a gene. The CDR3 sequence is 14 residues long. CDR3 sequence: CSARDRDRYYEQYF. As DNA, the CDR3 is TGCAGTGCTAGAGATCGGGACAGATACTACGAGCAGTACTTC.

This chain links TRBV5-5 with TRBJ1-1; D gene uncertain. Per germline, CDR1 SGHKS and CDR2 YYEKEE (reference sequence). The CDR3 is made up of 12 amino acids. With 3 bases removed from V and 3 bases from J, the gap between germline ends came to 6 bases. CDR3 residues: CASSWTDTEAFF. The DNA for the CDR3 is TGTGCCAGCAGCTGGACCGACACTGAAGCTTTCTTT.

This clonotype was seen at least ten times. The chain employs TRBV11-2 and TRBJ2-2; 7 bases fit TRBD1. The V gene's germline CDR1 is SGHAT and CDR2 FQNNGV. The CDR3 spans 15 residues. The ends lost 1 base at V and 5 bases at J; junction bases unmatched: 4. The CDR3 is CASSLGQGRTGELFF. The CDR3 DNA reads as TGTGCCAGCAGCTTAGGACAGGGAAGAACCGGGGAGCTGTTTTTT.

The chain links TRBV9 to TRBJ2-3, with 7 bases that match TRBD2. The CDR3 covers 15 residues. The germline gives CDR1 SGDLS, CDR2 YYNGEE. The V segment lost 0 bases and the J segment 6 bases; nucleotides outside the gene matches: 7. CDR3 bases: TGTGCCAGCAGCGTAGCTCCCAAGGGAGGGGATACGCAGTATTTT. Protein: CASSVAPKGGDTQYF. The whole variable domain, filled in from reference TRBV9 and TRBJ2-3, reads DSGVTQTPKHLITATGQRVTLRCSPRSGDLSVYWYQQSLDQGLQFLIQYYNGEERAKGNILERFSAQQFPDLHSELNLSSLELGDSALYFCASSVAPKGGDTQYFGPGTRLTVL.

This clonotype turned up a few times. V and J are TRBV25-1 and TRBJ1-2; D remains unclear. The germline V gene has CDR1 MGHDK and CDR2 SYGVNS. This CDR3 has 15 amino acids. Trimming removed 0 bases from V and 5 bases from J, with 13 bases in between. The CDR3 spells CASSEYIGSSYGYTF. CDR3 sequence (DNA): TGTGCCAGCAGTGAATATATTGGGTCTTCATATGGCTACACCTTC.

The J gene is TRBJ2-7, the V gene TRBV6-5; D is possibly TRBD1 (6 bases). The CDR3 is 12 amino acids. Germline CDR1 reads MNHEY; CDR2 reads SVGAGI. V was shortened by 5 bases and J by 2 bases, with 7 bases between the two germline ends. The CDR3 DNA is TGTGCCAGCAGTACAGGGCCCTACGAGCAGTACTTC. It codes for CASSTGPYEQYF.